This TCR beta chain comes out of a study of shared clonotypes between healthy human individuals. Broader study findings: Naive subsets generally exceeded memory subsets in estimated richness.

The germline CDR1 and CDR2 sequences are KGHSH and LQKENI. The CDR3 contains 15 residues. J was trimmed by 2 bases and V by 4 bases; bases with no gene match: 2. About this clone: Its antigen is unknown.

Data came from immunoSEQ multiplex PCR; TCRdb stores just in-frame clones and leaves some out. In the table there are about 2.4 million clones, 93% of which are singletons. This clonotype originated in a man between 18 and 29 years old in good health. Some clones in this sample may be carry-over from other donors' samples. Specimen: naive CD4+ T cells from PBMCs. Subset indicated: CD45RA+ positively selected. The rearrangement links TRBV18 to TRBJ2-6, with TRBD1 matching over 7 bases. As DNA, the CDR3 is TGTGCCAGCTCACTGACAGGGACTGGGGCCAACGTCCTGACTTTC. It yields the protein CASSLTGTGANVLTF.